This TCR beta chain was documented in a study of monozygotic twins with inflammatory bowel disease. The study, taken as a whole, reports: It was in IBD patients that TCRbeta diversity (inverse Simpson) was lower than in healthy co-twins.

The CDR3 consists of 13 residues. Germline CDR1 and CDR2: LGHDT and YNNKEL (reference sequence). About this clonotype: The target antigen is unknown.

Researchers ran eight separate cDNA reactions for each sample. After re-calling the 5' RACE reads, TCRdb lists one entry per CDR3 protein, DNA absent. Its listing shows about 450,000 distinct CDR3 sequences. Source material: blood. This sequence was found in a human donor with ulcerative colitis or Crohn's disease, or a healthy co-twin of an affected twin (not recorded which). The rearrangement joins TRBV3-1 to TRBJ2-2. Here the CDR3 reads CASSQGLTGELFF.